This TCR beta chain was retrieved from a study of sequential checkpoint blockade in melanoma. Study-level background: First-line arms were nivolumab then ipilimumab, or the reverse, randomized 1:1. Maintenance nivolumab came after either treatment sequence.

Treatment in this sample: randomized to nivolumab then ipilimumab (arm A) or the reverse (arm B). Assay: immunoSEQ multiplex PCR; the TCRdb copy retains only in-frame clones and omits some. The sample lists 25,000 to 35,000 clones, 85% to 90% occurring once. The trim removed 6 bases at V and 2 bases at J, leaving 4 bases unmatched. The CDR3 consists of 14 residues. The germline gives CDR1 SNHLY, CDR2 FYNNEI. The input for sequencing was CD8+ T cells sorted from blood (inferred from file names), taken from a patient given nivolumab and ipilimumab in sequence. V and J are TRBV2 and TRBJ1-1; 9 positions match TRBD1. The TCR originated in a human donor with melanoma. The CDR3 region is CASSGTGRNTEAFF. CDR3 DNA: TGTGCCAGCAGCGGGACAGGGAGAAACACTGAAGCTTTCTTT.